This is a list of T cell receptor beta chains from one sample in a study of shared clonotypes between healthy human individuals. Only in-frame clones appear in the TCRdb table, and some are missing; sequencing was by immunoSEQ multiplex PCR. The sample has about 820,000 clones, nearly 95% seen once. Sequencing was performed on naive CD8+ T cells sorted from blood. The receptors were gathered from a man aged 25-40 years in good health. Each CDR3 is given with its conserved first and last residue. D genes are given only for firm matches. Clone sizes are given selectively: once, few, many, or a class where the clone is expanded.

.	TRBV11-1	TRBJ2-7	12	.	CASSLPSYEQYF	TGTGCCAGCAGCTTACCATCCTACGAGCAGTACTTC
.	TRBV7-9	TRBJ2-7	14	.	CASSGDSRSYEQYF	TGTGCCAGCAGCGGGGACTCACGCTCCTACGAGCAGTACTTC
once	TRBV4-2	TRBJ2-2	16	.	CASSQEGAENTGELFF	TGTGCCAGCAGCCAAGAAGGTGCGGAGAACACCGGGGAGCTGTTTTTT
.	TRBV2	TRBJ1-2	16	.	CASSGSGTIARSGYTF	TGTGCCAGCAGCGGCTCCGGGACAATTGCCCGTAGTGGCTACACCTTC
.	TRBV2	TRBJ1-2	15	.	CASSGRQEDFYGYTF	TGTGCCAGCAGTGGACGACAGGAGGACTTCTATGGCTACACCTTC
.	TRBV7-6	TRBJ2-5	17	TRBD1	CASSLGPGTGGGETQYF	TGTGCCAGCAGCTTAGGCCCCGGGACAGGGGGCGGGGAGACCCAGTACTTC
once	TRBV5-4	TRBJ2-7	16	.	CASSSGGPGQHYEQYF	TGTGCCAGCAGCTCGGGGGGTCCGGGACAGCACTACGAGCAGTACTTC
.	TRBV4-1	TRBJ2-3	17	TRBD1	CASSQDAGGTSTDTQYF	TGCGCCAGCAGCCAAGACGCAGGGGGCACTAGCACAGATACGCAGTATTTT
.	TRBV29-1	TRBJ1-2	11	.	CSVEGFYGYTF	TGCAGCGTTGAGGGGTTCTATGGCTACACCTTC
once	TRBV10-3	TRBJ2-2	17	TRBD1	CAISRPGQGGNTGELFF	TGTGCCATCAGTCGACCGGGACAGGGAGGTAACACCGGGGAGCTGTTTTTT
.	TRBV7-9	TRBJ2-2	17	.	CASSLSGRTKNTGELFF	TGTGCCAGCAGCTTAAGCGGTCGGACCAAGAACACCGGGGAGCTGTTTTTT
.	TRBV5-4	TRBJ2-1	15	TRBD2	CASSLPGRASDEQFF	TGTGCCAGCAGCTTACCCGGGAGGGCCTCGGATGAGCAGTTCTTC
.	TRBV7-9	TRBJ1-1	15	.	CASSSRTEVVTEAFF	TGTGCCAGCAGCTCCCGGACAGAAGTAGTAACTGAAGCTTTCTTT
.	TRBV4-3	TRBJ2-7	16	TRBD2	CASSQGVAGGTYEQYF	TGCGCCAGCAGCCAAGGGGTGGCGGGAGGGACCTACGAGCAGTACTTC
.	TRBV9	TRBJ2-1	15	TRBD2	CASSEIAGLNNEQFF	TGTGCCAGCAGCGAAATAGCGGGACTGAACAATGAGCAGTTCTTC
.	TRBV5-1	TRBJ2-1	14	.	CASRPLGGYNEQFF	TGCGCCAGCAGGCCCCTGGGGGGCTACAATGAGCAGTTCTTC
.	TRBV27	TRBJ2-2	15	TRBD2	CASTSSGRGTGELFF	TGTGCCAGCACCTCAAGCGGGAGGGGCACCGGGGAGCTGTTTTTT
few	TRBV9	TRBJ1-1	15	TRBD1	CASSVGDRVNTEAFF	TGTGCCAGCAGCGTAGGAGACAGGGTGAACACTGAAGCTTTCTTT
.	TRBV19	TRBJ1-1	15	.	CASSRGEGMNTEAFF	TGTGCCAGTTCGAGAGGGGAAGGCATGAACACTGAAGCTTTCTTT
.	TRBV6-1	TRBJ1-5	15	TRBD1	CASSEPGGENQPQHF	TGTGCCAGCAGCGAACCAGGGGGCGAAAATCAGCCCCAGCATTTT
.	TRBV15	TRBJ2-2	15	.	CATSRDWSSTGELFF	TGTGCCACCAGCAGAGATTGGTCCTCAACCGGGGAGCTGTTTTTT
.	TRBV5-1	TRBJ2-6	17	TRBD1	CASSYGTVASGANVLTF	TGCGCCAGCAGCTACGGGACAGTCGCCTCTGGGGCCAACGTCCTGACTTTC
once	TRBV5-4	TRBJ2-7	14	.	CASSPPPGPDEQYF	TGTGCCAGCAGCCCCCCCCCGGGGCCTGACGAGCAGTACTTC
.	TRBV10-1	TRBJ2-1	17	.	CASSEGSGLLTGDEQFF	TGCGCCAGCAGTGAGGGTAGCGGACTACTGACAGGAGATGAGCAGTTCTTC
.	TRBV6-1	TRBJ1-1	15	TRBD1	CASSHFQGGNTEAFF	TGTGCCAGCAGTCACTTTCAGGGGGGGAACACTGAAGCTTTCTTT
.	TRBV4-2	TRBJ1-4	15	TRBD1	CASRPEDRGNEKLFF	TGTGCCAGCAGACCCGAAGACAGGGGTAATGAAAAACTGTTTTTT
.	TRBV27	TRBJ2-7	13	.	CASSYSENYEQYF	TGTGCCAGCAGTTACTCGGAGAACTACGAGCAGTACTTC
.	TRBV2	TRBJ1-4	15	.	CASSEGGATNEKLFF	TGTGCCAGCAGTGAGGGGGGGGCAACTAATGAAAAACTGTTTTTT
few	TRBV7-9	TRBJ2-1	14	TRBD2	CASSISGRGNEQFF	TGTGCCAGCAGCATAAGCGGGAGAGGTAATGAGCAGTTCTTC
.	TRBV28	TRBJ2-3	15	TRBD1	CASAPGQGLTDTQYF	TGTGCCAGTGCCCCGGGACAGGGCCTGACAGATACGCAGTATTTT
.	TRBV7-8	TRBJ2-3	15	.	CASSFLGEGKDTQYF	TGTGCCAGCAGCTTCCTTGGGGAAGGAAAAGATACGCAGTATTTT
.	TRBV4-1	TRBJ2-3	15	TRBD2	CASSGLAGETDTQYF	TGCGCCAGCAGCGGACTAGCGGGAGAGACAGATACGCAGTATTTT
.	TRBV9	TRBJ1-5	15	TRBD1	CASSSGQGLGQPQHF	TGTGCCAGCAGCTCGGGACAGGGATTGGGTCAGCCCCAGCATTTT
.	TRBV10-2	TRBJ1-1	13	.	CASILGTGTEAFF	TGCGCCAGCATCCTCGGTACTGGGACTGAAGCTTTCTTT
.	TRBV19	TRBJ2-7	19	.	CASSDQPLGPGHLSYEQYF	TGTGCCAGTAGTGACCAACCGTTGGGACCGGGTCATCTCTCCTACGAGCAGTACTTC
.	TRBV7-2	TRBJ2-1	14	.	CASSLALEYNEQFF	TGTGCCAGCAGCTTAGCGCTGGAATACAATGAGCAGTTCTTC
.	TRBV9	TRBJ2-7	14	.	CASSVGLVSYEQYF	TGTGCCAGCAGCGTTGGCCTCGTCTCCTACGAGCAGTACTTC
.	TRBV6-6	TRBJ2-7	16	.	CASSYSIPNELLEQYF	TGTGCCAGCAGTTACTCGATTCCCAATGAACTTCTCGAGCAGTACTTC
.	TRBV7-9	TRBJ1-2	17	.	CASSPLLGSSPTYGYTF	TGTGCCAGCAGCCCCCTCCTTGGAAGCAGCCCAACCTATGGCTACACCTTC
.	TRBV7-9	TRBJ2-7	14	TRBD2	CASRGLAESYEQYF	TGTGCCAGCAGGGGACTAGCGGAGTCCTACGAGCAGTACTTC
.	TRBV7-9	TRBJ2-2	17	.	CASSLDPRVSNTGELFF	TGTGCCAGCAGCTTAGACCCCCGGGTCTCGAACACCGGGGAGCTGTTTTTT
.	TRBV11-2	TRBJ2-3	17	.	CASSSLEETGVTDTQYF	TGTGCCAGCAGTTCCTTGGAGGAGACAGGAGTCACAGATACGCAGTATTTT
.	TRBV29-1	TRBJ2-7	14	TRBD2	CSVVPREGPYEQYF	TGCAGCGTTGTCCCGCGGGAGGGCCCTTACGAGCAGTACTTC
.	TRBV5-1	TRBJ2-5	14	.	CASSPSGTQETQYF	TGCGCCAGCAGCCCTAGTGGAACCCAAGAGACCCAGTACTTC
.	TRBV29-1	TRBJ2-1	14	.	CSVETLGDIHEQFF	TGCAGCGTTGAAACCCTCGGAGACATCCATGAGCAGTTCTTC
.	TRBV7-9	TRBJ2-7	13	TRBD1	CASSRTGMDEQYF	TGTGCCAGCAGCAGGACAGGGATGGACGAGCAGTACTTC
.	TRBV7-5	TRBJ1-5	13	.	CARSFGGRQPQHF	TGTGCCAGAAGCTTTGGGGGCAGGCAGCCCCAGCATTTT
.	TRBV5-8	TRBJ2-7	14	TRBD2	CASSELAGGYEQYF	TGTGCCAGCAGCGAACTCGCGGGGGGCTACGAGCAGTACTTC
.	TRBV6-5	TRBJ2-5	13	.	CASMGYGQETQYF	TGTGCCAGCATGGGATACGGGCAAGAGACCCAGTACTTC
few	TRBV9	TRBJ1-4	16	.	CASSPYGGGPNEKLFF	TGTGCCAGCAGCCCGTACGGGGGGGGGCCTAATGAAAAACTGTTTTTT
.	TRBV14	TRBJ1-1	15	.	CASSQSWDVGAEAFF	TGTGCCAGCAGCCAAAGTTGGGACGTGGGGGCTGAAGCTTTCTTT
.	TRBV14	TRBJ2-7	15	.	CASSQDAHGTYEQYF	TGTGCCAGCAGCCAAGATGCACACGGTACCTACGAGCAGTACTTC
.	TRBV5-6	TRBJ1-4	13	TRBD1	CASSPGQVEKLFF	TGTGCCAGCAGCCCAGGACAGGTAGAAAAACTGTTTTTT
once	TRBV28	TRBJ2-5	13	.	CASITEEDKTQYF	TGTGCCAGCATAACCGAAGAGGACAAGACCCAGTACTTC